The 16 T cell receptor beta chains given below trace back to one sample, sequenced in a study of follicular helper T cells after annual influenza vaccination. As for time point: 2014-2015 season, pre-vaccination. Here immunoSEQ multiplex PCR was the method, and the copy in TCRdb shows in-frame clones only, minus some. The repertoire holds approximately 25,000 clones, with roughly 80% as singletons. Specimen: CXCR5+ CD38- circulating T follicular helper cells from blood, collected on the day of influenza vaccination. Indicated subset: circulating Tfh, non-naive CD4+CXCR5+PD-1+ (ICOS+CD38+ or ICOS-CD38-). The source of these receptors is an adult who received the influenza vaccine.

The chain uses TRBV7-3 and TRBJ2-5, with D uncertain. CDR1 and CDR2 (germline): SGHTA, FQGTGA. V lost 2 bases and J lost 5, with 9 bases in between. The CDR3 extends over 13 amino acids. The CDR3 nucleotides are TGTGCCAGCAGCTTAGACGGGTCGGAGACCCAGTACTTC. It specifies CASSLDGSETQYF.

This chain links TRBV18 with TRBJ2-5; TRBD2 agrees at 15 bases. The J call may be mistaken, given a closer DNA end match to TRBJ2-7. Germline CDR1 KGHSH, CDR2 LQKENI. The CDR3 consists of 15 residues. The CDR3 protein is CASSPGTSGRYEQYF. CDR3 coding DNA: TGTGCCAGCTCACCGGGGACTAGCGGGAGGTACGAGCAGTACTTC.

V and J are TRBV28 and TRBJ2-1, with D possibly matching TRBD1 (6 bases). Trimming stripped 6 bases from V and 8 bases from J, with 17 bases between. Looked up from germline, CDR1 is MDHEN and CDR2 is SYDVKM. The CDR3 is 14 residues long. DNA of the CDR3: TGTGCCAGCAGGTTCGGACAGCAGTCCGATGAGCAGTTCTTC. Protein: CASRFGQQSDEQFF.

The chain recombines TRBV29-1 with TRBJ2-3; D gene uncertain. V gave up 6 bases and J gave up 4 bases, with 14 bases separating them. The CDR3 runs to 13 residues. CDR1 SQVTM and CDR2 ANQGSEA come from the germline V gene. The CDR3 DNA reads as TGCAGCGTGAGGCGTACGTCGGCAGATACGCAGTATTTT. Translation gives CSVRRTSADTQYF.

The chain recombines TRBV7-3 with TRBJ1-1; no definite D call. The germline V gene has CDR1 SGHTA and CDR2 FQGTGA. The CDR3 contains 13 residues. Trimming removed 5 bases from V and 1 base from J, with 8 bases in between. DNA for the CDR3: TGTGCCAGCAGCCGGGAATCGAACACTGAAGCTTTCTTT. It yields the protein CASSRESNTEAFF.

This clone was seen a handful of times. The chain links TRBV10-3 to TRBJ2-7; the D is unclear. V was shortened by 4 bases and J by 4 bases, with 11 bases between the two germline ends. Germline V lookup: CDR1 ENHRY, CDR2 SYGVKD. The CDR3 totals 13 residues. CDR3 bases: TGTGCCATCAGTGCCGTCAACAGTTACGAGCAGTACTTC. It translates to CAISAVNSYEQYF.

The chain is built from TRBV2 and TRBJ2-3; 11 bases are shared with TRBD1. CDR1 is SNHLY, CDR2 FYNNEI, per germline. The CDR3 has 14 residues. V gave up 8 bases and J gave up 3 bases; unmatched junction bases: 4. CDR3 nucleotides: TGTGCCAGCTCCCGGGACAGGGGGACAGATACGCAGTATTTT. Translation: CASSRDRGTDTQYF.

This chain links TRBV7-9 with TRBJ2-2; 10 bases are shared with TRBD2. CDR3 size: 16 residues. V lost 4 bases, J lost 5 bases, and 7 bases stayed unmatched. Germline values: CDR1 SEHNR, CDR2 FQNEAQ (reference sequence). CDR3 nucleotide sequence: TGTGCCAGCAGCTCCTCTAGCGGGGGTGGTACCGGGGAGCTGTTTTTT. Protein sequence: CASSSSSGGGTGELFF.

The CDR3 region is CASSSTGGYEKLFF. CDR3 nucleotides: TGTGCCAGCAGCTCGACAGGGGGTTATGAAAAACTGTTTTTT. The chain combines TRBV6-5 with TRBJ1-4; 9 nucleotides line up with TRBD1. Trimming cost V 6 bases and J 6 bases; bases outside gene matches: 5. CDR3 length: 14 amino acids. CDR1 is MNHEY and CDR2 is SVGAGI in the germline V gene.

The chain joins TRBV6-6 to TRBJ1-5; 8 positions agree with TRBD1. Germline trimming cut 6 bases from V and 0 bases from J; bases unmatched to any gene: 7. The CDR3 is 16 amino acids. Per germline, CDR1 MNHNY and CDR2 SVGAGI (reference sequence). DNA of the CDR3: TGTGCCAGCAGCCCTATGACAGGGGTTAGCAATCAGCCCCAGCATTTT. Residues: CASSPMTGVSNQPQHF.

The J gene is TRBJ1-5, the V gene TRBV28, with D maybe TRBD1 (6 bases). The V end was cut by 6 bases, the J end by 8 bases, with 17 bases between. The length of the CDR3 is 14 residues. The germline CDR1 and CDR2 sequences are MDHEN and SYDVKM. For the CDR3, the DNA is TGTGCCAGCAGCCTCTACAGGGTTGGGAAGCCCCAGCATTTT. Protein sequence: CASSLYRVGKPQHF.

The rearrangement joins TRBV18 to TRBJ2-7; TRBD1 aligns across 8 bases. The germline V gene has CDR1 KGHSH and CDR2 LQKENI. The CDR3 has 15 amino acids. V gave up 5 bases and J gave up 3 bases; unmatched junction bases: 9. The CDR3: CASSVSGTGHYEQYF. CDR3 DNA: TGTGCCAGCTCAGTATCCGGGACAGGACACTACGAGCAGTACTTC.

The chain uses TRBV19 and TRBJ1-2, with 7 bases fitting TRBD1. The CDR3 is 15 residues long. The trim removed 6 bases at V and 5 bases at J, leaving 12 bases unmatched. Germline V gene lookup returns CDR1 LNHDA and CDR2 SQIVND (reference sequence). The CDR3, as DNA: TGTGCCAGTAGCGACCGGACAGGATTTGAGTATGGCTACACCTTC. Protein product: CASSDRTGFEYGYTF.

The rearrangement joins TRBV5-1 to TRBJ1-1, with TRBD1 identical over 7 bases. The junction had 14 bases not matched to a gene; V was cut back by 5 bases and J by 4 bases. Germline V gene lookup returns CDR1 SGHRS and CDR2 YFSETQ. This CDR3 comprises 16 residues. CDR3 loop: CASSLLGGAIGTEAFF. CDR3 sequence (DNA): TGCGCCAGCAGTCTTCTAGGGGGCGCGATAGGCACTGAAGCTTTCTTT. The whole variable domain, remainder taken from reference TRBV5-1 and TRBJ1-1, is KAGVTQTPRYLIKTRGQQVTLSCSPISGHRSVSWYQQTPGQGLQFLFEYFSETQRNKGNFPGRFSGRQFSNSRSEMNVSTLELGDSALYLCASSLLGGAIGTEAFFGQGTRLTVV.

The gene calls are TRBV28 and TRBJ1-4; 7 nucleotides match TRBD1. The trim removed 7 bases at V and 8 bases at J, leaving 22 bases unmatched. The CDR3 has 18 amino acids. Germline CDR1 and CDR2: MDHEN and SYDVKM. The CDR3 DNA is TGTGCCAGCAATCTGGCACAGGGGCGAATGGTGAATGGCGAAAAACTGTTTTTT. Residues: CASNLAQGRMVNGEKLFF.

The sample holds a few counts of this clone. The CDR3 loop is CASTQDSTISGNTIYF. The DNA of the CDR3 is TGTGCCAGCACCCAGGACAGCACCATCTCTGGAAACACCATATATTTT. This chain uses TRBV28 with TRBJ1-3; tentative D call: TRBD1 (6 bases). CDR1 is MDHEN, CDR2 SYDVKM, per germline. V was pared by 7 bases and J by 0 bases, with 16 bases between. CDR3 size: 16 residues. Full variable domain (outside the CDR3, taken from reference TRBV28 and TRBJ1-3): DVKVTQSSRYLVKRTGEKVFLECVQDMDHENMFWYRQDPGLGLRLIYFSYDVKMKEKGDIPEGYSVSREKKERFSLILESASTNQTSMYLCASTQDSTISGNTIYFGEGSWLTVV.